This entry lists 21 T cell receptor beta chains sequenced from one sample in a study of PD-1 blockade in classical Hodgkin lymphoma. Every patient experienced relapse after autologous stem cell transplantation, and brentuximab vedotin exposure varied. Negative magnetic selection isolated CD4+ T cells from thawed PBMCs. Here immunoSEQ multiplex PCR was the method, and the copy in TCRdb shows in-frame clones only, minus some. Of about 7,500 clones in the sample, 86% were seen once. The material sequenced was CD4+ T cells from blood, taken at baseline. The receptors come from a human donor with classical Hodgkin lymphoma.

Concerning this clone itself: Within the sample, other DNA sequences also encode this same CDR3. The rearrangement uses TRBV7-9 and TRBJ2-5, with 8 bases fitting TRBD2. Germline lookup yields CDR1 SEHNR and CDR2 FQNEAQ (reference sequence). The J segment lost 3 bases and the V segment lost 3 bases, leaving 6 bases of the junction unmatched. This CDR3 spans 15 amino acids. The CDR3 spells CASSFWTGGEETQYF. CDR3 bases: TGTGCCAGCAGCTTCTGGACGGGAGGGGAAGAGACCCAGTACTTC. The whole variable domain, filled in from reference TRBV7-9 and TRBJ2-5, reads DTGVSQNPRHKITKRGQNVTFRCDPISEHNRLYWYRQTLGQGPEFLTYFQNEAQLEKSRLLSDRFSAERPKGSFSTLEIQRTEQGDSAMYLCASSFWTGGEETQYFGPGTRLLVL.

The chain has TRBV5-1 and TRBJ1-1; weak D call: TRBD1 (6 bases). V lost 4 bases and J lost 4, with 17 bases in between. The CDR3 runs to 15 residues. Looked up from germline, CDR1 is SGHRS and CDR2 is YFSETQ. The CDR3, as DNA: TGCGCCAGCAGCCACGATGCAGGGGTCCCCACTGAAGCTTTCTTT. Its translation is CASSHDAGVPTEAFF.

The CDR3 bases are TGTGCCAGCAGCGTAGAGTCTAGTTCGTACGAGCAGTACTTC. Protein: CASSVESSSYEQYF. The V call is TRBV9, the J call TRBJ2-7; no clear D. The CDR3 is 14 amino acids. Per the germline V gene, CDR1 is SGDLS and CDR2 is YYNGEE. Trimming shortened V by 0 bases and J by 4 bases, and 11 bases separated the two germline ends.

The chain recombines TRBV6-1 with TRBJ2-3, with 7 bases matching TRBD2. Germline CDR1 reads MNHNS; CDR2 reads SASEGT. The CDR3 has 16 residues. V was pared by 4 bases and J by 0 bases, with 7 bases of the junction left unmatched. In nucleotides, the CDR3 is TGTGCCAGCAGTGCCCATACGGGGGGTAGCACAGATACGCAGTATTTT. Translating it yields CASSAHTGGSTDTQYF.

This rearrangement joins TRBV19 to TRBJ2-6; possibly TRBD1 or TRBD2 for D (6 bases each). The V end lost 0 bases, the J end lost 0 bases, and 9 bases lay between the germline ends. The germline V gene encodes CDR1 LNHDA and CDR2 SQIVND (reference sequence). The CDR3 consists of 17 residues. CDR3 nucleotide sequence: TGTGCCAGTAGTATAGATCCGGGGGCCTCTGGGGCCAACGTCCTGACTTTC. Protein product: CASSIDPGASGANVLTF.

This rearrangement joins TRBV5-5 to TRBJ2-2; D perhaps matches TRBD1 (6 bases). Trimming left V 4 bases short and J 4 bases short, with 14 bases between. Germline V gene sequence: CDR1 SGHKS, CDR2 YYEKEE (reference sequence). The CDR3 is made up of 15 amino acids. CDR3 residues: CASSEGQSGTGELFF. CDR3 coding DNA: TGTGCCAGCAGCGAAGGACAGTCAGGCACCGGGGAGCTGTTTTTT.

The chain uses TRBV9 and TRBJ2-5, with 7 bases identical to TRBD1. V dropped 4 bases and J dropped 1; count of bases not matched to a gene: 4. The CDR3 runs 14 residues. Germline CDR1 reads SGDLS; CDR2 reads YYNGEE. CDR3 loop: CASSLTGVQETQYF. CDR3 DNA sequence: TGTGCCAGCAGCTTAACAGGGGTCCAAGAGACCCAGTACTTC. Full variable domain (remainder filled in from reference TRBV9 and TRBJ2-5): DSGVTQTPKHLITATGQRVTLRCSPRSGDLSVYWYQQSLDQGLQFLIQYYNGEERAKGNILERFSAQQFPDLHSELNLSSLELGDSALYFCASSLTGVQETQYFGPGTRLLVL.

CDR3 in amino acids: CASSRTSGQYF. The CDR3 DNA reads as TGTGCCAGCAGCCGGACTAGCGGGCAGTATTTT. The chain recombines TRBV28 with TRBJ2-3; 10 bases are a match to TRBD2. Germline-derived CDR1 and CDR2 are MDHEN and SYDVKM. V lost 6 bases, J lost 11 bases, and 2 bases stayed unmatched. CDR3 length: 11 residues.

The chain is built from TRBV5-1 and TRBJ2-5; 10 positions agree with TRBD2. The CDR3 has 18 residues. Germline trimming cut 4 bases from V and 5 bases from J; bases unmatched to any gene: 17. CDR1 and CDR2 from the germline V gene are SGHRS and YFSETQ. The CDR3 DNA reads TGCGCCAGCAGCCCCCGGACTAGCGGCGTCAACAGAGGGGAGACCCAGTACTTC. Its protein product is CASSPRTSGVNRGETQYF.

J is TRBJ2-1 and V is TRBV4-2, with 8 nucleotides matching TRBD2. J was trimmed by 12 bases and V by 0 bases; bases with no gene match: 22. Germline V gives CDR1 LGHNA, CDR2 YNFKEQ. The CDR3 extends over 19 amino acids. DNA for the CDR3: TGTGCCAGCAGCCAAGATCATCCAGGTCTAGCGGGTGAACCCAGGGCGCAGTTCTTC. It translates to CASSQDHPGLAGEPRAQFF.

J is TRBJ2-6 and V is TRBV5-4; D not resolved. Germline loops: CDR1 SGHNT, CDR2 YYREEE (reference sequence). Trimming cost V 0 bases and J 0 bases, with 10 bases left between them. The CDR3 sequence is 17 residues long. CDR3 DNA sequence: TGTGCCAGCAGCTTGGGACGTGAAAGCTCTGGGGCCAACGTCCTGACTTTC. This gives the protein CASSLGRESSGANVLTF.

J is TRBJ1-1 and V is TRBV5-1; D is ambiguous. The CDR3 is made up of 16 amino acids. V dropped 0 bases and J dropped 4 bases, with 16 bases sitting between them. Germline CDR1 reads SGHRS; CDR2 reads YFSETQ. CDR3 region: CASSLGRASGATEAFF. In DNA, the CDR3 is TGCGCCAGCAGCTTGGGTAGGGCCTCGGGTGCCACTGAAGCTTTCTTT. Filled out from reference TRBV5-1 and TRBJ1-1, the complete variable domain reads KAGVTQTPRYLIKTRGQQVTLSCSPISGHRSVSWYQQTPGQGLQFLFEYFSETQRNKGNFPGRFSGRQFSNSRSEMNVSTLELGDSALYLCASSLGRASGATEAFFGQGTRLTVV.

The gene calls are TRBV5-8 and TRBJ2-5; 7 nucleotides line up with TRBD2. This CDR3 spans 15 amino acids. Germline values: CDR1 SGHTS, CDR2 YDEGEE. V lost 6 bases and J lost 0; bases outside the gene matches: 8. CDR3 bases: TGTGCCAGCACGACGGGGGACTACGACCAAGAGACCCAGTACTTC. Protein product: CASTTGDYDQETQYF.

The chain employs TRBV10-1 and TRBJ1-6; no clear D. Trimming shortened V by 2 bases and J by 7 bases, and 9 bases separated the two germline ends. Per germline, CDR1 WNHNN and CDR2 SYGVQD (reference sequence). The CDR3 has 14 residues. In DNA, the CDR3 is TGCGCCAGCAGTGAGGGGAACGGGAATTCACCCCTCCACTTT. Translating it yields CASSEGNGNSPLHF.

J is TRBJ2-3 and V is TRBV19; no clear D gene. The CDR3 has 13 amino acids. In germline, CDR1 is LNHDA, CDR2 SQIVND (reference sequence). Trimming cost V 10 bases and J 2 bases, with 13 bases left between them. CDR3 nucleotides: TGTGCCATCATGCGTCCCACCACAGATACGCAGTATTTT. It codes for CAIMRPTTDTQYF.

The V call is TRBV4-3, the J call TRBJ2-7, with 12 positions matching TRBD2. The CDR3 has 17 residues. V was clipped by 0 bases and J by 3 bases; unmatched bases: 6. The germline V gene has CDR1 LGHNA and CDR2 YSLEER. The chain's CDR3 is CASSQEWLAGGIYEQYF. The CDR3 DNA is TGCGCCAGCAGCCAAGAATGGCTAGCGGGGGGGATCTACGAGCAGTACTTC.

The J gene is TRBJ2-5, the V gene TRBV7-2; D possibly corresponds to TRBD2 (7 bases). Trimming pared 4 bases from V and 2 bases from J, leaving 11 bases between. Germline loops: CDR1 SGHTA, CDR2 FQGNSA. The CDR3 is 14 amino acids. The CDR3, as DNA: TGTGCCAGCAGCTCGGGGGGCCCTCAAGAGACCCAGTACTTC. Translated, it gives CASSSGGPQETQYF.

This sequence joins TRBV5-1 and TRBJ2-5; 8 bases fit TRBD1. The V and J ends lost 6 bases and 4 bases, in that order; junction bases with no gene match: 8. The length of the CDR3 is 14 residues. Germline assignment: CDR1 SGHRS and CDR2 YFSETQ. The CDR3 coding sequence is TGCGCCAGCACCATAGGACAGGGAGGAGAGACCCAGTACTTC. This sequence encodes CASTIGQGGETQYF.

The V gene is TRBV28, the J gene TRBJ1-5; D not certain. Germline CDR1 is MDHEN and CDR2 is SYDVKM. Between the trimmed V and J ends, which lost 6 bases and 3 bases, there was a span of 12 bases. The CDR3 consists of 14 residues. The CDR3: CASSLESYNQPQHF. The DNA for the CDR3 is TGTGCCAGCAGCCTTGAGAGTTACAATCAGCCCCAGCATTTT.

The chain couples TRBV25-1 to TRBJ1-2; 7 bases align to TRBD1. Germline assignment: CDR1 MGHDK and CDR2 SYGVNS. Trimming removed 3 bases from V and 2 bases from J; junction bases left unmatched: 0. This CDR3 is built from 13 residues. CDR3 coding DNA: TGTGCCAGCAGTGAGGGACAGAACTATGGCTACACCTTC. Its protein is CASSEGQNYGYTF.

This chain links TRBV9 with TRBJ2-2; no firm D call. The CDR3 consists of 15 residues. Germline values: CDR1 SGDLS, CDR2 YYNGEE. Trimming pared 3 bases from V and 4 bases from J, leaving 13 bases between. CDR3 nucleotides: TGTGCCAGCAGCGCCCCGGAAGGGATCACCGGGGAGCTGTTTTTT. Protein: CASSAPEGITGELFF.